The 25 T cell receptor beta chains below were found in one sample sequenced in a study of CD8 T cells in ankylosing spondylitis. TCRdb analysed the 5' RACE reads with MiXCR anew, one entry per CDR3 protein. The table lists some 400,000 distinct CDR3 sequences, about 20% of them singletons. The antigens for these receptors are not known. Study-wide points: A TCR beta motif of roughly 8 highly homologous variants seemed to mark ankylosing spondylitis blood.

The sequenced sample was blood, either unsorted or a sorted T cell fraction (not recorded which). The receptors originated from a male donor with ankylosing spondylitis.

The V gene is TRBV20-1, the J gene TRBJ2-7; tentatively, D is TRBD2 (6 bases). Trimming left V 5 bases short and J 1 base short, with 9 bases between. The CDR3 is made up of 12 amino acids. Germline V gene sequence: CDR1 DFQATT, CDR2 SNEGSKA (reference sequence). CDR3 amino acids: CSAWGVSYEQYF. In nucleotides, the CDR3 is TGCAGTGCTTGGGGGGTTTCCTACGAGCAGTACTTC.

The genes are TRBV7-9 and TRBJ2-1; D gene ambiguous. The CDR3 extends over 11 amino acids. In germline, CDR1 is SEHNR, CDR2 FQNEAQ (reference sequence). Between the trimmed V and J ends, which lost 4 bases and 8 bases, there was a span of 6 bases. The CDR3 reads CASSSDHEQFF. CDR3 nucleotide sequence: TGTGCCAGCAGCTCAGACCATGAGCAGTTCTTC.

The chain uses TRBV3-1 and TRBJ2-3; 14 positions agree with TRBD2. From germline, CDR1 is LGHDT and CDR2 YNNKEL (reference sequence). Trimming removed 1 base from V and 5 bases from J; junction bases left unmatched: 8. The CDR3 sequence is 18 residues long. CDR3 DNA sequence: TGTGCCAGCAGCCAAGCAGGGACTAGCGGGAGTGTCATAGATACGCAGTATTTT. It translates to CASSQAGTSGSVIDTQYF.

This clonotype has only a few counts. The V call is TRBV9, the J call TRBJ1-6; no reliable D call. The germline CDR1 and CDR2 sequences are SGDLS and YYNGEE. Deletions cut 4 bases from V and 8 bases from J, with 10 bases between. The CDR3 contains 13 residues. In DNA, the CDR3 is TGTGCCAGCAGCTCTAGTAATCATTCACCCCTCCACTTT. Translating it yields CASSSSNHSPLHF. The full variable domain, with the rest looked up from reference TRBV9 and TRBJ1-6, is DSGVTQTPKHLITATGQRVTLRCSPRSGDLSVYWYQQSLDQGLQFLIQYYNGEERAKGNILERFSAQQFPDLHSELNLSSLELGDSALYFCASSSSNHSPLHFGNGTRLTVT.

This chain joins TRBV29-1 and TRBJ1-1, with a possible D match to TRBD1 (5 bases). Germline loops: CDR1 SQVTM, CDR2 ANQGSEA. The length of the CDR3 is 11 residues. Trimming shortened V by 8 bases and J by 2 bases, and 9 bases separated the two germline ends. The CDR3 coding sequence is TGCAGCTGCCGGGGCAACACTGAAGCTTTCTTT. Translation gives CSCRGNTEAFF. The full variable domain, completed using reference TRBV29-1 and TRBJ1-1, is SAVISQKPSRDICQRGTSLTIQCQVDSQVTMMFWYRQQPGQSLTLIATANQGSEATYESGFVIDKFPISRPNLTFSTLTVSNMSPEDSSIYLCSCRGNTEAFFGQGTRLTVV.

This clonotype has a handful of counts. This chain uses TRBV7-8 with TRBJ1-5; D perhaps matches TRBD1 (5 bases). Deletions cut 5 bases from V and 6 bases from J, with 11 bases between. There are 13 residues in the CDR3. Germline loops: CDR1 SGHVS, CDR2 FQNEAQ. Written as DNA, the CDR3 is TGTGCCAGCAGCCAGGGATTGACTCAGCCCCAGCATTTT. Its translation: CASSQGLTQPQHF.

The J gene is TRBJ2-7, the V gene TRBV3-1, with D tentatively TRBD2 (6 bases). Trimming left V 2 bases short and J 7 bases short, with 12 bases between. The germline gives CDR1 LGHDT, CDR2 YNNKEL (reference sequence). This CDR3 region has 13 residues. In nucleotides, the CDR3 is TGTGCCAGCAGCCAAAGTAGGGCGGGAGAGCAGTACTTC. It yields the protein CASSQSRAGEQYF.

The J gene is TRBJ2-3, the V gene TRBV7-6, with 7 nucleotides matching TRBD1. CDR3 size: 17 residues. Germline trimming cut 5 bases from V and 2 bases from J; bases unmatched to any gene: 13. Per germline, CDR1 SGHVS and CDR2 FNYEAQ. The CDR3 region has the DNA TGTGCCAGCAGCGCACTCCCCGGACAGGCCCACACAGATACGCAGTATTTT. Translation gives CASSALPGQAHTDTQYF.

DNA for the CDR3: TGTGCCAGCAGTTTACAGGGCTACGACACTGAAGCTTTCTTT. Protein sequence: CASSLQGYDTEAFF. The chain is built from TRBV28 and TRBJ1-1; a weak D match, TRBD1 (5 bases). The CDR3 length is 14 residues. Germline CDR1 is MDHEN and CDR2 is SYDVKM. The V end lost 2 bases, the J end lost 3 bases, and 10 bases lay between the germline ends. Variable domain in full (rest from reference TRBV28 and TRBJ1-1): DVKVTQSSRYLVKRTGEKVFLECVQDMDHENMFWYRQDPGLGLRLIYFSYDVKMKEKGDIPEGYSVSREKKERFSLILESASTNQTSMYLCASSLQGYDTEAFFGQGTRLTVV.

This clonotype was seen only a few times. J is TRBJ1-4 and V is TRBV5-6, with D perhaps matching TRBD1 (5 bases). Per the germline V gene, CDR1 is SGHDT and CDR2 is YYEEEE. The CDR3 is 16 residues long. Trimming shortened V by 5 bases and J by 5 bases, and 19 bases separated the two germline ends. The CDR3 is CASSTPPGRRNEKLFF. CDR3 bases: TGTGCCAGCAGTACTCCCCCGGGACGGAGGAATGAAAAACTGTTTTTT.

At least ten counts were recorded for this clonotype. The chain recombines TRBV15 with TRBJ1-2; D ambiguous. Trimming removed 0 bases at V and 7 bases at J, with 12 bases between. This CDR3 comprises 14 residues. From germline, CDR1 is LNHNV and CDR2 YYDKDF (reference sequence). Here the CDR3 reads CATSRDFGEFGYTF. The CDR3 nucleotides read TGTGCCACCAGCAGAGATTTCGGGGAGTTTGGCTACACCTTC.

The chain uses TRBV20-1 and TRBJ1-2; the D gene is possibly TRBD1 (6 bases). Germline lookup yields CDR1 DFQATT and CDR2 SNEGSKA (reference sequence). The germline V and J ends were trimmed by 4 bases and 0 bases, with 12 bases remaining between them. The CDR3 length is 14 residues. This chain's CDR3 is CSAKTGQPNYGYTF. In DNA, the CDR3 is TGCAGTGCTAAGACTGGACAGCCTAACTATGGCTACACCTTC.

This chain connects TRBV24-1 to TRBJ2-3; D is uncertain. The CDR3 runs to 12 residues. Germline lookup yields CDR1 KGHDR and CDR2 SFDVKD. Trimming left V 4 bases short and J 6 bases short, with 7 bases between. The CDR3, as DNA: TGTGCCACCAGTGAATCCGGTGATACGCAGTATTTT. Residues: CATSESGDTQYF.

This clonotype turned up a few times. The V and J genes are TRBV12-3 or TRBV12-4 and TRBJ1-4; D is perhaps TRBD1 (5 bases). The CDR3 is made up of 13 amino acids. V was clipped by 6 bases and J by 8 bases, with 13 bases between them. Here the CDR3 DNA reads TGTGCCAGCAGCCTCGACAGTGCGGAAAAACTGTTTTTT. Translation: CASSLDSAEKLFF.

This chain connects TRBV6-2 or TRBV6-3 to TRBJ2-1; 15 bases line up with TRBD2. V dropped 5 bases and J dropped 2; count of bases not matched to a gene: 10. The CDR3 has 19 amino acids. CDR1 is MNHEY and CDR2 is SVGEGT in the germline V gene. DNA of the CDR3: TGTGCCAGCAGTACCACGGATCGGACTAGCGGGAGGGCCTACAATGAGCAGTTCTTC. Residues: CASSTTDRTSGRAYNEQFF.

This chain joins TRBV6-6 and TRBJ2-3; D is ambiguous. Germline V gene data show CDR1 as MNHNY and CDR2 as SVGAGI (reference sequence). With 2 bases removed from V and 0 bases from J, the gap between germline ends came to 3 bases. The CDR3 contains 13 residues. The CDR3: CASSYRSTDTQYF. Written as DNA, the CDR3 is TGTGCCAGCAGTTACCGCAGCACAGATACGCAGTATTTT.

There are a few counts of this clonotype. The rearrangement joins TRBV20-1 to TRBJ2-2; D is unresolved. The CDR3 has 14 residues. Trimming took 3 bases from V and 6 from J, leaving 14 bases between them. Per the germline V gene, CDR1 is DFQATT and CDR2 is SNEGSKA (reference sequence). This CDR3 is CSASSSFKAGELFF. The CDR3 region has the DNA TGCAGTGCTAGCAGCAGCTTTAAGGCCGGGGAGCTGTTTTTT.

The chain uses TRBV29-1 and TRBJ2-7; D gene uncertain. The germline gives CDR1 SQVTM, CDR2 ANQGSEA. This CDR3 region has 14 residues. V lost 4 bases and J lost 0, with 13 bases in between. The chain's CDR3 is CSVAQTFPSYEQYF. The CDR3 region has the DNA TGCAGCGTTGCCCAGACCTTTCCCTCCTACGAGCAGTACTTC.

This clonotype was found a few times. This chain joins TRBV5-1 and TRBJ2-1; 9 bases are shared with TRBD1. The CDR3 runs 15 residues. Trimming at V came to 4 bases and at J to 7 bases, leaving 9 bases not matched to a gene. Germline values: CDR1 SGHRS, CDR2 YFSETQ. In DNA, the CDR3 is TGCGCCAGCAGCCTAAGACAGGGGGGTGGAAATGAGCAGTTCTTC. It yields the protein CASSLRQGGGNEQFF.

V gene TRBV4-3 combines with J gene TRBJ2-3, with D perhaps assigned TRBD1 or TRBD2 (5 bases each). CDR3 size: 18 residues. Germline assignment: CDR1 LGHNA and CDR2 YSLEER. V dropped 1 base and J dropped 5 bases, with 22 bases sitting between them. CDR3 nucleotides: TGCGCCAGCAGCCAAGGGGGGAAGGGGAACCCCCCAGGAGATACGCAGTATTTT. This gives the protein CASSQGGKGNPPGDTQYF.

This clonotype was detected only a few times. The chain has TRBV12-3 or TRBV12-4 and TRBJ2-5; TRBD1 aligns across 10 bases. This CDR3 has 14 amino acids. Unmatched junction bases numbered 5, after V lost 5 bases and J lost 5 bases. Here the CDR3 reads CASSKTGGVETQYF. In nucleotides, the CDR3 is TGTGCCAGCAGTAAGACAGGGGGCGTTGAGACCCAGTACTTC.

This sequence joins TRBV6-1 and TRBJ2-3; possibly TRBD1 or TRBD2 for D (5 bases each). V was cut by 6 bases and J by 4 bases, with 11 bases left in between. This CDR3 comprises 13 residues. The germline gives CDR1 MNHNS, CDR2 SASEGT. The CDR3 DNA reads TGTGCCAGCAGCCGGGGACGCTCAGATACGCAGTATTTT. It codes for CASSRGRSDTQYF.

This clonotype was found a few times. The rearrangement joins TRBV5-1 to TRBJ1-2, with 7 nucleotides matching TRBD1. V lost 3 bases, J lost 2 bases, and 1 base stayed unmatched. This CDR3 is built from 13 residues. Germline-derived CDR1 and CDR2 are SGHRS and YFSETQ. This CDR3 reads CASSWGQNYGYTF. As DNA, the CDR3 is TGCGCCAGCAGCTGGGGACAGAACTATGGCTACACCTTC.

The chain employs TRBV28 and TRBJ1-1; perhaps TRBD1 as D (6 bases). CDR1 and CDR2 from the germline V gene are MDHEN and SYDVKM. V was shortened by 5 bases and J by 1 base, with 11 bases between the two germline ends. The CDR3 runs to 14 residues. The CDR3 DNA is TGTGCCAGCAGTCCTCCAGGGGAGAACACTGAAGCTTTCTTT. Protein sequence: CASSPPGENTEAFF.

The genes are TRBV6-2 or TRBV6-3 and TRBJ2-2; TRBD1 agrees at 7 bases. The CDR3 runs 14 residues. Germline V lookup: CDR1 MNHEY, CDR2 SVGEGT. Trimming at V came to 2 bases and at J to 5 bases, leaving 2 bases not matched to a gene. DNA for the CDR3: TGTGCCAGCAGTTACGACAGGGTGACCGGGGAGCTGTTTTTT. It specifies CASSYDRVTGELFF.